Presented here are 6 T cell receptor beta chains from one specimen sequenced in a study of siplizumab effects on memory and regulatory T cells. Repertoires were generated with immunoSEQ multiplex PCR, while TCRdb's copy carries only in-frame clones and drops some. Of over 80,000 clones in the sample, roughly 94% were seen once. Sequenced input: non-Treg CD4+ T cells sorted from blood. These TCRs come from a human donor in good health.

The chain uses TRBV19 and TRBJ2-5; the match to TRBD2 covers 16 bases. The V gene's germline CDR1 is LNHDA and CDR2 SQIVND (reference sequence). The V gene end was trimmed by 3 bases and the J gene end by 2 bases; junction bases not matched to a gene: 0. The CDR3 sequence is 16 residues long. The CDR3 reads CASSMGLAGGQETQYF. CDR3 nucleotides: TGTGCCAGTAGTATGGGACTAGCGGGGGGGCAAGAGACCCAGTACTTC. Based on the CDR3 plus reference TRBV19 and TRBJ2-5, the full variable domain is DGGITQSPKYLFRKEGQNVTLSCEQNLNHDAMYWYRQDPGQGLRLIYYSQIVNDFQKGDIAEGYSVSREKKESFPLTVTSAQKNPTAFYLCASSMGLAGGQETQYFGPGTRLLVL.

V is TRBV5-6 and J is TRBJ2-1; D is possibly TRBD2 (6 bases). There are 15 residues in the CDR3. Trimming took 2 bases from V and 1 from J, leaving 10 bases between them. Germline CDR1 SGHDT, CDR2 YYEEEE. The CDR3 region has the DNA TGTGCCAGCAGCTTACCCGGGAGTTCCTACAATGAGCAGTTCTTC. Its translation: CASSLPGSSYNEQFF.

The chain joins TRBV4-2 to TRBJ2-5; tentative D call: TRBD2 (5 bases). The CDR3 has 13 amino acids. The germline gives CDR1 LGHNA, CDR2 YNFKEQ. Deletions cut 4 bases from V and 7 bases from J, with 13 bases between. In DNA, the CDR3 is TGTGCCAGCAGCCCGGAGGAAAGTGGGACCCAGTACTTC. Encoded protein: CASSPEESGTQYF.

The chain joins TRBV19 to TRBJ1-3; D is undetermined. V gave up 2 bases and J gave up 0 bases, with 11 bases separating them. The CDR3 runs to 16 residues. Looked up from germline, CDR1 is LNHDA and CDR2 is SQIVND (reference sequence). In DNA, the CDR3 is TGTGCCAGTAGTATACCCGACCGGAGCTCTGGAAACACCATATATTTT. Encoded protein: CASSIPDRSSGNTIYF.

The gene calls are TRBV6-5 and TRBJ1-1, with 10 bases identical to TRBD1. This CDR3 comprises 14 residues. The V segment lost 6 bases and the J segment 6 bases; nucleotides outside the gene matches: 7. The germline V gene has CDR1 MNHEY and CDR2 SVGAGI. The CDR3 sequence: CASRHRDRGAEAFF. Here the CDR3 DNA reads TGTGCCAGCAGACACCGGGACAGGGGCGCTGAAGCTTTCTTT.

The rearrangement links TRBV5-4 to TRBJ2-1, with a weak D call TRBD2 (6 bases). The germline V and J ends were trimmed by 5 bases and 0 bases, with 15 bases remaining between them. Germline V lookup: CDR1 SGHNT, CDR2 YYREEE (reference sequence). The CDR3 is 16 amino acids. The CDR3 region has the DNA TGTGCCAGCAGAGGAAGGGAGGCGAGCTCCTACAATGAGCAGTTCTTC. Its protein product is CASRGREASSYNEQFF. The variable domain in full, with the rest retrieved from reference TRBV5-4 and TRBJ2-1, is ETGVTQSPTHLIKTRGQQVTLRCSSQSGHNTVSWYQQALGQGPQFIFQYYREEENGRGNFPPRFSGLQFPNYSSELNVNALELDDSALYLCASRGREASSYNEQFFGPGTRLTVL.